These 27 T cell receptor beta chains share one sample of origin, sequenced in a study of blood T cell repertoires in COVID-19. TCRdb's copy holds only in-frame clones and misses some; the assay was immunoSEQ multiplex PCR. The sample yields 250,000 to 350,000 clones, more than 80% seen once. The sequencing input was peripheral blood. The receptors come from a woman in her fifties or sixties with COVID-19, enrolled during active disease.

Here the CDR3 reads CASQPQGAGYEQYF. As DNA, the CDR3 is TGTGCCAGCCAACCCCAGGGGGCGGGATACGAGCAGTACTTC. The chain is built from TRBV6-6 and TRBJ2-7; TRBD1 agrees at 8 bases. The CDR3 is 14 amino acids. The germline gives CDR1 MNHNY, CDR2 SVGAGI (reference sequence). V dropped 8 bases and J dropped 4; count of bases not matched to a gene: 10.

The chain has TRBV5-1 and TRBJ2-3, with D perhaps TRBD1 (5 bases). Germline V gives CDR1 SGHRS, CDR2 YFSETQ. With 4 bases removed from V and 0 bases from J, the gap between germline ends came to 18 bases. This CDR3 has 17 residues. The CDR3 here is CASSPPNDSPSTDTQYF. In nucleotides, the CDR3 is TGCGCCAGCAGCCCGCCCAACGACAGTCCTAGCACAGATACGCAGTATTTT.

Ten or more counts support this clone. This sequence joins TRBV6-4 and TRBJ2-2; 11 bases match TRBD1. The CDR3 loop spans 16 amino acids. Germline V lookup: CDR1 MRHNA, CDR2 SNTAGT. Germline trimming cut 2 bases from V and 7 bases from J; bases unmatched to any gene: 6. This chain's CDR3 is CASSDGQGANIGELFF. CDR3 coding DNA: TGTGCCAGCAGTGACGGACAGGGGGCAAATATCGGGGAGCTGTTTTTT.

This chain links TRBV3-1 (or the pseudogene TRBV3-2) with TRBJ2-3; no definite D call. Germline loops: CDR1 LGHDT, CDR2 YNNKEL (reference sequence). This CDR3 has 15 amino acids. V was shortened by 1 base and J by 3 bases, with 11 bases between the two germline ends. For the CDR3, the DNA is TGTGCCAGCAGCCAAGGGAGCAGAGGAACAGATACGCAGTATTTT. Its protein product is CASSQGSRGTDTQYF.

V and J are TRBV19 and TRBJ1-5, with 7 bases matching TRBD1. In germline, CDR1 is LNHDA, CDR2 SQIVND (reference sequence). Trimming cost V 1 base and J 2 bases; bases outside gene matches: 8. This CDR3 contains 17 residues. CDR3 protein: CASSIGNRGRGNQPQHF. In nucleotides, the CDR3 is TGTGCCAGTAGTATAGGGAACAGGGGTCGAGGCAATCAGCCCCAGCATTTT.

The genes are TRBV5-4 and TRBJ2-7; D is possibly TRBD2 (6 bases). This CDR3 is built from 16 residues. Trimming took 3 bases from V and 2 from J, leaving 18 bases between them. Germline V gives CDR1 SGHNT, CDR2 YYREEE (reference sequence). CDR3 coding DNA: TGTGCCAGCAGCTGGGAGCCGGGACTTGGGACCTACGAGCAGTACTTC. This sequence encodes CASSWEPGLGTYEQYF.

This rearrangement joins TRBV5-1 to TRBJ1-2, with TRBD1 matching over 9 bases. In germline, CDR1 is SGHRS, CDR2 YFSETQ. The CDR3 runs 16 residues. Unmatched junction bases numbered 11, after V lost 4 bases and J lost 4 bases. CDR3 bases: TGCGCCAGCAGCACGGAGACAGGGGGTTCTAGCTATGGCTACACCTTC. It codes for CASSTETGGSSYGYTF.

The CDR3 DNA reads as TGTGCCAGCAGTTTGGAGGGGGGGACAGGGGAGACAGATACGCAGTATTTT. Translated, it gives CASSLEGGTGETDTQYF. The chain is built from TRBV27 and TRBJ2-3; TRBD1 matches at 10 bases. The length of the CDR3 is 17 residues. Germline V CDR1 and CDR2: MNHEY, SMNVEV (reference sequence). Trimming took 3 bases from V and 3 from J; bases not matched to a gene: 9.

The rearrangement uses TRBV12-3 or TRBV12-4 and TRBJ2-7; 9 nucleotides line up with TRBD2. The V gene end was trimmed by 6 bases and the J gene end by 10 bases; junction bases not matched to a gene: 10. The CDR3 totals 13 residues. This chain's CDR3 is CASSPLISGSQYF. CDR3 sequence (DNA): TGTGCCAGCAGCCCCCTCATTAGCGGGAGCCAGTACTTC.

Concerning this clone itself: Relative to the germline gene, one junction end is altered; a read error may explain this. This rearrangement joins TRBV7-7 to TRBJ2-3; TRBD2 matches 8 bases. The CDR3 has 15 residues. Germline CDR1 is SSHAT and CDR2 is FNYEAQ (reference sequence). The CDR3 DNA reads as TGTGCTAGCAGTCCCGGGAGGGAGGGCACAGATACGCAGTATTTT. This translates into CASSPGREGTDTQYF.

The V call is TRBV4-1, the J call TRBJ1-1, with 7 bases lining up with TRBD1. Germline trimming cut 4 bases from V and 4 bases from J; bases unmatched to any gene: 6. The CDR3 spans 14 residues. Germline V gene sequence: CDR1 MGHRA, CDR2 YSYEKL. The CDR3 sequence: CASSRNRGGTEAFF. As DNA, the CDR3 is TGCGCCAGCAGCCGGAACAGGGGAGGCACTGAAGCTTTCTTT.

The chain links TRBV3-1 (or the pseudogene TRBV3-2) to TRBJ1-1, with a possible D match to TRBD1 (5 bases). The CDR3 covers 15 residues. V lost 4 bases, J lost 1 base, and 13 bases lay in between. CDR1 is LGHDT and CDR2 is YNNKEL in the germline V gene (reference sequence). The CDR3, as DNA: TGTGCCAGCAGCCCTTGGACAACGGGGAACACTGAAGCTTTCTTT. It is translated as CASSPWTTGNTEAFF.

J is TRBJ1-2 and V is TRBV6-2 or TRBV6-3; 8 bases are a match to TRBD1. Germline trimming cut 2 bases from V and 4 bases from J; bases unmatched to any gene: 3. From germline, CDR1 is MNHEY and CDR2 SVGEGT. This CDR3 has 14 residues. As DNA, the CDR3 is TGTGCCAGCAGTTACGGACAGGGAGGCTATGGCTACACCTTC. As protein: CASSYGQGGYGYTF.

The chain is built from TRBV27 and TRBJ2-7; no firm D call. Trimming pared 7 bases from V and 2 bases from J, leaving 9 bases between. The CDR3 contains 12 residues. Germline CDR1 and CDR2: MNHEY and SMNVEV (reference sequence). The chain's CDR3 is CASKTTAYEQYF. DNA for the CDR3: TGTGCCAGCAAAACTACCGCCTACGAGCAGTACTTC.

V usage is TRBV27 and J usage is TRBJ2-3, with TRBD2 matching 9 bases. The trim removed 5 bases at V and 3 bases at J, leaving 6 bases unmatched. In germline, CDR1 is MNHEY, CDR2 SMNVEV (reference sequence). This CDR3 has 15 residues. CDR3: CASSAGTSPTDTQYF. In DNA, the CDR3 is TGTGCCAGCAGTGCGGGGACTAGCCCGACAGATACGCAGTATTTT.

This clone was observed a handful of times. The rearrangement uses TRBV2 and TRBJ2-7; D is possibly TRBD1 (6 bases). Germline lookup yields CDR1 SNHLY and CDR2 FYNNEI. CDR3 size: 12 residues. V was clipped by 8 bases and J by 2 bases, with 10 bases between them. The CDR3 bases are TGTGCCAGCCGTCAGGGGCCCTACGAGCAGTACTTC. It is translated as CASRQGPYEQYF. The variable domain in full, with the rest retrieved from reference TRBV2 and TRBJ2-7, is EPEVTQTPSHQVTQMGQEVILRCVPISNHLYFYWYRQILGQKVEFLVSFYNNEISEKSEIFDDQFSVERPDGSNFTLKIRSTKLEDSAMYFCASRQGPYEQYFGPGTRLTVT.

This clone was detected only once. V gene TRBV11-2 combines with J gene TRBJ2-3; 9 bases match TRBD2. Germline V lookup: CDR1 SGHAT, CDR2 FQNNGV. V shed 5 bases and J 6 bases; nucleotides not matched to a gene: 15. The CDR3 length is 17 residues. The CDR3 loop reads CASSPGGASGVVDTQYF. CDR3 sequence (DNA): TGTGCCAGCAGCCCGGGTGGGGCTAGCGGGGTGGTGGATACGCAGTATTTT.

This sequence joins TRBV2 and TRBJ1-2; D perhaps matches TRBD1 (5 bases). V was cut by 2 bases and J by 8 bases, with 15 bases left in between. The CDR3 contains 14 residues. The germline V gene has CDR1 SNHLY and CDR2 FYNNEI. For the CDR3, the DNA is TGTGCCAGCAGTGAAAGAGGGGACTTAGGCGGCTACACCTTC. Protein sequence: CASSERGDLGGYTF.

The rearrangement joins TRBV12-5 to TRBJ2-7; 8 bases match TRBD2. The CDR3 extends over 15 amino acids. Germline values: CDR1 LGHNT, CDR2 FRNRAP. With V trimmed by 7 bases and J by 2 bases, 10 bases remained unmatched. The CDR3 loop is CASAPSGGIAYEQYF. In DNA form, the CDR3 reads TGTGCTAGTGCCCCATCGGGAGGGATAGCCTACGAGCAGTACTTC.

The chain is built from TRBV6-2 or TRBV6-3 and TRBJ2-1; D is possibly TRBD2 (5 bases). Germline CDR1 MNHEY, CDR2 SVGEGT. Deletions cut 8 bases from V and 0 bases from J, with 17 bases between. CDR3 size: 16 residues. The CDR3 sequence is CASCSLQTSSYNEQFF. The CDR3, as DNA: TGTGCCAGCTGTTCGCTACAAACTAGCTCCTACAATGAGCAGTTCTTC.

This clone was picked up one time. The gene calls are TRBV3-1 (or the pseudogene TRBV3-2) and TRBJ1-2, with D hard to call. The CDR3 has 14 amino acids. The ends were cut back, 1 base at V and 4 bases at J, with 10 bases in the middle. CDR1 is LGHDT, CDR2 YNNKEL, per germline (reference sequence). The CDR3 DNA reads TGTGCCAGCAGCCAAGCCGGGGTATCCTATGGCTACACCTTC. Translation gives CASSQAGVSYGYTF.

The chain carries TRBV13 and TRBJ1-1, with no clear D. V lost 5 bases and J lost 1, with 8 bases in between. Germline loops: CDR1 PRHDT, CDR2 FYEKMQ (reference sequence). CDR3 length equals 13 residues. In nucleotides, the CDR3 is TGTGCCAGCAGCCCAGAAAGGAACACTGAAGCTTTCTTT. It translates to CASSPERNTEAFF.

The rearrangement joins TRBV5-1 to TRBJ2-2; the match to TRBD2 covers 7 bases. The CDR3 is made up of 14 amino acids. Germline CDR1 and CDR2: SGHRS and YFSETQ. With V trimmed by 4 bases and J by 6 bases, 6 bases remained unmatched. CDR3 loop: CASSISGTAGELFF. CDR3 coding DNA: TGCGCCAGCAGCATAAGCGGGACTGCCGGGGAGCTGTTTTTT.

This clone has a single count. CDR3 amino acids: CASSEQRTVQETQYF. CDR3 in DNA: TGTGCCAGCAGTGAACAAAGAACAGTCCAAGAGACCCAGTACTTC. The rearrangement uses TRBV2 and TRBJ2-5; D not resolved. Trimming removed 2 bases at V and 1 base at J, with 11 bases between. The CDR3 spans 15 residues. CDR1 and CDR2 (germline): SNHLY, FYNNEI.

The chain's CDR3 is CASSFRQGQNYTF. The CDR3 nucleotides are TGTGCCAGCAGTTTTAGGCAGGGCCAAAACTACACCTTC. This chain links TRBV12-3 or TRBV12-4 with TRBJ1-2; tentative D call: TRBD1 (5 bases). V was cut by 3 bases and J by 10 bases, with 15 bases left in between. The length of the CDR3 is 13 residues.

V is TRBV6-2 or TRBV6-3 and J is TRBJ1-2; weak D call: TRBD1 (5 bases). The germline CDR1 and CDR2 sequences are MNHEY and SVGEGT. Trimming removed 5 bases from V and 3 bases from J, with 16 bases in between. CDR3 length: 15 residues. Written as DNA, the CDR3 is TGTGCCAGCAGTGACCAGGGTGGCGGTGACTATGGCTACACCTTC. Translating gives CASSDQGGGDYGYTF.

The chain couples TRBV2 to TRBJ1-4, with D perhaps TRBD1 (6 bases). The CDR3 has 15 residues. Trimming cost V 0 bases and J 8 bases, with 13 bases left between them. CDR1 and CDR2 from the germline V gene are SNHLY and FYNNEI. In nucleotides, the CDR3 is TGTGCCAGCAGTGAAGCGAGGGGGAACCACGAAAAACTGTTTTTT. Translation gives CASSEARGNHEKLFF.